This T cell receptor beta chain is from a study of T cells in Graves' hyperthyroidism and ophthalmopathy. Study-wide points: The model forecast ophthalmopathy, anticipating it by a median approximately 6.2 months before onset.

The CDR3 is 18 amino acids. Germline V lookup: CDR1 SGHRS, CDR2 YFSETQ. Amplified TCR beta CDR3 regions came from RNA transcripts. HTBI primers were used for first-round RT-PCR of the TCR CDR3. MiXCR, applied by TCRdb to the multiplex PCR reads, yields one record per CDR3 protein. The sample yields hundreds of thousands of distinct CDR3 sequences, approximately 15% seen once. This clonotype was seen more than once but under ten times. Its antigen is not identified. This may be a read error: a much more frequent sequence differs by one nucleotide. The sequencing input was blood. This chain uses TRBV5-1 with TRBJ2-1; 7 bases line up with TRBD2. This sequence was found in a woman aged 18 to 35 with Graves' hyperthyroidism. In DNA form, the CDR3 reads TGCGCCAGCAGCTTGCTGGACCCTAGCGGCAGCTCCTACGATGAGCAGTTCTTC. Protein product: CASSLLDPSGSSYDEQFF.